This TCR beta chain was observed in a study of CD8+CD57+ T cells in acquired aplastic anemia. Genomic DNA acted as the template from which TCR beta VDJ combination and CDR3 sequence profiling were carried out. TCRdb itself ran the reads through MiXCR, one entry per CDR3 protein. The sample includes approximately 220,000 distinct CDR3 sequences, 45% to 50% of them seen just once. CD8+CD57+ cell expansion, shown by flow cytometry, had occurred in the patients selected for sequencing. The CDR3 has 17 amino acids. The junction had 13 bases not matched to a gene; V was cut back by 5 bases and J by 6 bases. Germline lookup yields CDR1 SGHVS and CDR2 FNYEAQ.

The receptor comes from a human donor with aplastic anemia. Sequencing used sorted CD4+, CD8+, or CD8+CD57+ T cells (not recorded which) from PBMCs. The chain combines TRBV7-6 with TRBJ2-1, with 10 bases matching TRBD2. CDR3 DNA: TGTGCCAGCAGCCCTCAAGCGGGAGGGAGGGGTGGCAATGAGCAGTTCTTC. Translation gives CASSPQAGGRGGNEQFF.